The TCR beta chain described here comes from a study of cytomegalovirus exposure and HLA in healthy donors. The CDR3 is made up of 14 amino acids. The junction had 10 bases not matched to a gene; V was cut back by 6 bases and J by 5 bases. From germline, CDR1 is MDHEN and CDR2 SYDVKM. Concerning this clone: The target antigen is unknown.

With 60 Vbeta and 13 Jbeta primers, the PCR was carried out. Produced via immunoSEQ multiplex PCR; TCRdb's table is partial and in-frame only. This sample has approximately 73,000 clones, with around 79% found just once. Study-wide findings and caveats: Analysis performed later found 16,951 TCR beta sequences associated with HLA alleles at 0.05 false discovery rate. Immune exposure information available was restricted to CMV serostatus.

This clonotype was obtained from a middle-aged woman in good health and CMV-seropositive. The chain combines TRBV28 with TRBJ2-7; 7 bases map to TRBD1. Material: PBMCs. CDR3 loop: CASRSATGLDEQYF. CDR3 coding DNA: TGTGCCAGCAGGTCCGCGACAGGGTTGGACGAGCAGTACTTC.